One sample yielded the 27 T cell receptor beta chains listed below, sequenced in a study of control samples from healthy donors and cancer patients. Clones were read by immunoSEQ multiplex PCR, and TCRdb kept only the in-frame ones, dropping some. The sample has a few hundred thousand clones, approximately 90% seen once. The sequencing input was PBMCs. These receptors came from a man aged 35-49 years with head and neck cancer.

V and J are TRBV7-6 and TRBJ2-3; D is possibly TRBD2 (6 bases). This CDR3 comprises 15 residues. V lost 1 base, J lost 0 bases, and 8 bases lay in between. Germline V CDR1 and CDR2: SGHVS, FNYEAQ. The CDR3 sequence is CASSLDGTSTDTQYF. For the CDR3, the DNA is TGTGCCAGCAGCTTAGACGGGACTAGCACAGATACGCAGTATTTT.

This sequence joins TRBV5-1 and TRBJ1-4; no firm D call. V lost 0 bases and J 13 bases, leaving 19 bases between the germline ends. This CDR3 is built from 15 residues. CDR1 and CDR2 from the germline V gene are SGHRS and YFSETQ. The CDR3 DNA follows: TGCGCCAGCAGCTTGGCCGACGGACTAGGGCGCAGACTGTTTTTT. It translates to CASSLADGLGRRLFF. Full variable domain (missing parts from reference TRBV5-1 and TRBJ1-4): KAGVTQTPRYLIKTRGQQVTLSCSPISGHRSVSWYQQTPGQGLQFLFEYFSETQRNKGNFPGRFSGRQFSNSRSEMNVSTLELGDSALYLCASSLADGLGRRLFFGSGTQLSVL.

V and J are TRBV7-3 and TRBJ1-1, with D possibly TRBD1 on 6 matching bases. Trimming left V 6 bases short and J 1 base short, with 9 bases between. In germline, CDR1 is SGHTA, CDR2 FQGTGA. The CDR3 has 13 amino acids. The CDR3 protein is CASRRGQNTEAFF. The CDR3 DNA reads as TGTGCCAGCAGGAGGGGACAGAACACTGAAGCTTTCTTT.

This CDR3 is CASSQARAGGGGYTF. In DNA form, the CDR3 reads TGTGCCAGCAGCCAAGCCAGGGCGGGGGGCGGCGGCTACACCTTC. The chain combines TRBV14 with TRBJ1-2, with D possibly being TRBD1 (6 bases). Germline V gene sequence: CDR1 SGHDN, CDR2 FVKESK. The CDR3 contains 15 residues. The V end lost 1 base, the J end lost 8 bases, and 17 bases lay between the germline ends. The full variable domain, rest sourced from reference TRBV14 and TRBJ1-2, is EAGVTQFPSHSVIEKGQTVTLRCDPISGHDNLYWYRRVMGKEIKFLLHFVKESKQDESGMPNNRFLAERTGGTYSTLKVQPAELEDSGVYFCASSQARAGGGGYTFGSGTRLTVV.

The rearrangement links TRBV9 to TRBJ2-3; TRBD1 aligns across 8 bases. Germline V lookup: CDR1 SGDLS, CDR2 YYNGEE. The CDR3 has 15 residues. The V gene end was trimmed by 0 bases and the J gene end by 4 bases; junction bases not matched to a gene: 4. CDR3 DNA sequence: TGTGCCAGCAGCGTAGACAGGGGGAGCGCAGATACGCAGTATTTT. Amino acid sequence: CASSVDRGSADTQYF. The complete variable domain, with remaining parts taken from reference TRBV9 and TRBJ2-3, reads DSGVTQTPKHLITATGQRVTLRCSPRSGDLSVYWYQQSLDQGLQFLIQYYNGEERAKGNILERFSAQQFPDLHSELNLSSLELGDSALYFCASSVDRGSADTQYFGPGTRLTVL.

The V and J genes are TRBV19 and TRBJ1-5; 7 bases line up with TRBD1. Looked up from germline, CDR1 is LNHDA and CDR2 is SQIVND (reference sequence). J was trimmed by 5 bases and V by 3 bases; bases with no gene match: 4. This CDR3 has 14 residues. The CDR3 loop is CASSIEGAHQPQHF. CDR3 coding DNA: TGTGCCAGTAGTATTGAGGGGGCACATCAGCCCCAGCATTTT. Combining the CDR3 with reference TRBV19 and TRBJ1-5 gives the whole variable domain DGGITQSPKYLFRKEGQNVTLSCEQNLNHDAMYWYRQDPGQGLRLIYYSQIVNDFQKGDIAEGYSVSREKKESFPLTVTSAQKNPTAFYLCASSIEGAHQPQHFGDGTRLSIL.

This chain uses TRBV2 with TRBJ2-7; perhaps D is TRBD1 or TRBD2 (5 bases each). Per the germline V gene, CDR1 is SNHLY and CDR2 is FYNNEI. This CDR3 is 15 amino acids long. The V and J ends lost 7 bases and 2 bases respectively, with 18 bases between them. The CDR3 region is CASTNIRDATYEQYF. CDR3 in DNA: TGTGCCAGCACCAACATCCGGGACGCGACCTACGAGCAGTACTTC.

The chain has TRBV14 and TRBJ1-1; D is perhaps TRBD1 (5 bases). This CDR3 spans 14 amino acids. V was pared by 6 bases and J by 0 bases, with 11 bases between. Per germline, CDR1 SGHDN and CDR2 FVKESK. In nucleotides, the CDR3 is TGTGCCAGCAGTCCGGGACGGGTGAACACTGAAGCTTTCTTT. Amino acids: CASSPGRVNTEAFF.

This clone appeared once. This sequence joins TRBV3-1 (or the pseudogene TRBV3-2) and TRBJ1-2; 8 bases map to TRBD1. The CDR3 covers 15 residues. The V and J ends lost 1 base and 4 bases, in that order; junction bases with no gene match: 5. The germline gives CDR1 LGHDT, CDR2 YNNKEL (reference sequence). The CDR3 coding sequence is TGTGCCAGCAGCCAAGTTAACAGGGGGACCTATGGCTACACCTTC. Translated: CASSQVNRGTYGYTF.

This clone was detected only a few times. The chain joins TRBV5-1 to TRBJ2-7, with TRBD1 matching over 7 bases. This CDR3 has 13 residues. J was trimmed by 4 bases and V by 4 bases; bases with no gene match: 5. From germline, CDR1 is SGHRS and CDR2 YFSETQ. The CDR3 region has the DNA TGCGCCAGCAGCGGGGACAGAAAATACGAGCAGTACTTC. This encodes CASSGDRKYEQYF.

This clone was picked up one time. This rearrangement joins TRBV11-2 to TRBJ1-1; TRBD1 matches 8 bases. The germline CDR1 and CDR2 sequences are SGHAT and FQNNGV. V was clipped by 5 bases and J by 9 bases; unmatched bases: 14. This CDR3 region has 15 residues. The CDR3 here is CASSPQQGENAKAFF. In DNA, the CDR3 is TGTGCCAGCAGCCCACAACAGGGGGAGAACGCTAAAGCTTTCTTT. Full variable domain (rest looked up from reference TRBV11-2 and TRBJ1-1): EAGVAQSPRYKIIEKRQSVAFWCNPISGHATLYWYQQILGQGPKLLIQFQNNGVVDDSQLPKDRFSAERLKGVDSTLKIQPAKLEDSAVYLCASSPQQGENAKAFFGQGTRLTVV.

The V gene is TRBV2, the J gene TRBJ2-1; 11 bases line up with TRBD2. Losses at the gene ends were 4 bases for V and 7 bases for J; bases not matched to a gene: 6. The CDR3 is 15 amino acids. Germline V gene lookup returns CDR1 SNHLY and CDR2 FYNNEI. CDR3 region: CASSVTSGEYNEQFF. The CDR3 coding sequence is TGTGCCAGCAGTGTGACTAGCGGGGAGTATAATGAGCAGTTCTTC.

The rearrangement joins TRBV29-1 to TRBJ2-7; TRBD2 agrees at 11 bases. J gave up 4 bases and V 0 bases, and 5 bases lay outside the gene matches. In germline, CDR1 is SQVTM, CDR2 ANQGSEA. The CDR3 spans 15 residues. The CDR3 bases are TGCAGCGTTGAAGAAGTAGCGGGGGGGTGGTACGAGCAGTACTTC. It encodes CSVEEVAGGWYEQYF.

There are a few counts of this clone. V gene TRBV27 combines with J gene TRBJ2-1; D possibly corresponds to TRBD2 (6 bases). This CDR3 spans 17 amino acids. The V end was cut by 10 bases, the J end by 0 bases, with 22 bases between. Germline-derived CDR1 and CDR2 are MNHEY and SMNVEV (reference sequence). In nucleotides, the CDR3 is TGTGCCACGCCAGTGTCCGGAGGGCCCGACTCCTACAATGAGCAGTTCTTC. Its protein is CATPVSGGPDSYNEQFF.

The chain couples TRBV6-2 or TRBV6-3 to TRBJ1-5; D call uncertain. Germline CDR1 MNHEY, CDR2 SVGEGT. The V end was cut by 4 bases, the J end by 3 bases, with 10 bases between. CDR3 length equals 14 residues. CDR3 residues: CASSFTGPNQPQHF. CDR3 nucleotide sequence: TGTGCCAGCAGTTTCACTGGGCCCAATCAGCCCCAGCATTTT.

The rearrangement links TRBV27 to TRBJ1-5; no clear D gene. Trimming removed 6 bases from V and 6 bases from J, with 15 bases in between. The germline gives CDR1 MNHEY, CDR2 SMNVEV (reference sequence). This CDR3 is 14 amino acids long. The CDR3 region is CASSNRASLQPQHF. CDR3 DNA sequence: TGTGCCAGCAGCAACCGGGCCTCCCTTCAGCCCCAGCATTTT.

The chain employs TRBV6-5 and TRBJ1-4, with D unresolved. The CDR3 loop spans 14 amino acids. Between the trimmed V and J ends, which lost 0 bases and 8 bases, there was a span of 10 bases. Per the germline V gene, CDR1 is MNHEY and CDR2 is SVGAGI. Here the CDR3 DNA reads TGTGCCAGCAGTTACTCGGTGGTAGGGGAAAAACTGTTTTTT. It is translated as CASSYSVVGEKLFF.

The CDR3 coding sequence is TGTGCCAGCAGCTCCCTAGGGACCCCTGGTGAGGCCCAGTACTTC. Translating it yields CASSSLGTPGEAQYF. This rearrangement joins TRBV5-5 to TRBJ2-5; the D gene could be TRBD1 or TRBD2 (5 bases each). Per germline, CDR1 SGHKS and CDR2 YYEKEE (reference sequence). CDR3 size: 15 residues. The V end was cut by 3 bases, the J end by 9 bases, with 21 bases between.

CDR3 nucleotides: TGTGCCAGCAGCTACACCGGCGGCGACTATGGCTACACCTTC. Its translation is CASSYTGGDYGYTF. The V gene is TRBV5-6, the J gene TRBJ1-2, with D uncertain. Germline values: CDR1 SGHDT, CDR2 YYEEEE. CDR3 length: 14 residues. The V gene lost 3 bases and the J gene lost 3 bases, with 12 bases spanning the gap.

This clone was seen a single time. V gene TRBV10-1 combines with J gene TRBJ2-7, with a possible D match to TRBD1 (6 bases). CDR3 length: 15 amino acids. Trimming cost V 0 bases and J 6 bases, with 15 bases left between them. CDR1 is WNHNN and CDR2 is SYGVQD in the germline V gene (reference sequence). CDR3 nucleotide sequence: TGCGCCAGCAGTGAGTCATTACAGGGTTATGGCGAGCAGTACTTC. It yields the protein CASSESLQGYGEQYF.

The chain joins TRBV24-1 to TRBJ1-1, with D tentatively TRBD1 (5 bases). Trimming removed 8 bases from V and 5 bases from J, with 11 bases in between. This CDR3 contains 12 residues. Germline CDR1 and CDR2: KGHDR and SFDVKD. The CDR3 loop is CATNNPGTEAFF. CDR3 in DNA: TGTGCCACCAATAACCCAGGGACTGAAGCTTTCTTT.

The CDR3: CASSLKPGGRTNTGELFF. DNA of the CDR3: TGTGCCAGCAGCTTAAAGCCAGGAGGGCGGACGAACACCGGGGAGCTGTTTTTT. This chain links TRBV7-3 with TRBJ2-2, with D perhaps TRBD2 (6 bases). Germline CDR1 and CDR2: SGHTA and FQGTGA. With 1 base removed from V and 0 bases from J, the gap between germline ends came to 15 bases. The CDR3 is made up of 18 amino acids.

The chain recombines TRBV27 with TRBJ2-7; possibly TRBD1 for D (6 bases). Germline CDR1 is MNHEY and CDR2 is SMNVEV (reference sequence). V gave up 5 bases and J gave up 0 bases, with 11 bases separating them. This CDR3 comprises 14 residues. The CDR3 DNA follows: TGTGCCAGCAGTCCCCAGGGGCGCTCCTACGAGCAGTACTTC. It is translated as CASSPQGRSYEQYF.

The chain uses TRBV9 and TRBJ1-1; D remains ambiguous. Per germline, CDR1 SGDLS and CDR2 YYNGEE. The V end lost 4 bases, the J end lost 1 base, and 8 bases lay between the germline ends. The CDR3 sequence is 13 residues long. CDR3 residues: CASSLRQNTEAFF. The CDR3 DNA is TGTGCCAGCAGCCTACGACAGAACACTGAAGCTTTCTTT.

This chain joins TRBV4-2 and TRBJ2-5; no definite D call. CDR1 and CDR2 from the germline V gene are LGHNA and YNFKEQ. This CDR3 spans 14 amino acids. Trimming shortened V by 6 bases and J by 2 bases, and 13 bases separated the two germline ends. For the CDR3, the DNA is TGTGCCAGCAGTCCATCAGGAGAACAAGAGACCCAGTACTTC. Protein: CASSPSGEQETQYF.

The rearrangement uses TRBV4-1 and TRBJ2-5; no reliable D call. V was trimmed by 5 bases and J by 6 bases, leaving 13 bases between them. Germline CDR1 reads MGHRA; CDR2 reads YSYEKL. The CDR3 is made up of 13 amino acids. CDR3 in amino acids: CASSSFRAQTQYF. CDR3 DNA sequence: TGCGCCAGCAGCTCCTTCCGGGCCCAGACCCAGTACTTC.

The chain combines TRBV23-1 with TRBJ1-1; tentatively, D is TRBD1 (6 bases). TRBV23-1 falls under the ORF class, with uncertain function. Trimming took off 3 bases at V and 3 bases at J, with 14 bases between the two ends. The CDR3 has 15 amino acids. This CDR3 reads CASSHLLGGYTEAFF. CDR3 bases: TGCGCCAGCAGTCACCTCCTAGGGGGGTACACTGAAGCTTTCTTT.